The entry that follows covers one T cell receptor (beta chain) sequence. The antigen it binds to is not known. The data derive from a study of CXCR3-negative and CXCR3-positive naive CD8 T cells (dated by TCRdb to the late 2010s). Regarding the research as a whole: In total, around 140 million TRB reads were obtained, corresponding to roughly 1.5 +/- 0.3 million reads per library. Diversity and physicochemical repertoire analyses covered around 10 donors pooled from two independent experiments. For the TRBV-TRBJ cluster analysis, the naive subsets came from about five donors, while the memory cells came from 3 donors.

What the study reported, not specific to this receptor: Freshly isolated PBMCs were used for most assays because CXCR3 expression went down partially after cryopreservation. Because surface CD5, which has been linked to self-reactivity in mice, was comparable between naive subsets, TCR interaction strength was also inferred from TRB CDR3 physicochemical properties. Both naive subsets had comparably high repertoire diversity, while memory CD8+ T cells had much lower repertoire diversity. Naive CXCR3-negative and CXCR3-positive cells from the same donor showed similar TRBV-TRBJ usage, whereas memory cells showed distinct patterns. Compared with CXCR3-negative naive cells, CXCR3-positive naive cells had TRB CDR3s with higher hydrophobicity (lower Kidera factor 4), lower energy, and higher strength and volume indices.

For every CD8+ T cell subset, 300,000 cells were flow-sorted straight into RLT lysis buffer, and each subset was sorted in triplicate. To exclude memory contaminants, naive CD8+ T cells were stringently defined as CD45RO-CCR7+CD27+CD95-. Peripheral blood mononuclear cells were isolated from buffy coats by standard density gradient centrifugation. A FACSAria III was used to flow-sort naive CD8+ T cells into CXCR3-negative and CXCR3-positive populations. Total RNA was extracted from sorted cells using an RNeasy Mini Kit. CDR1 SQVTM and CDR2 ANQGSEA were looked up in the germline V gene. The CDR3 holds 13 amino acids from the cysteine to the phenylalanine. Only the protein is on record. The instrument was a NextSeq 550. The Human TCR Profiling Kit (MiLaboratory) was used to prepare UMI-labeled 5' RACE TRB cDNA libraries. cDNA synthesis used the entire amount of extracted RNA, and PCR amplification then used the entire amount of cDNA produced. Libraries were prepared in parallel using an identical number of PCR cycles. As for how the authors treated the data: With a minimum of two reads required per UMI, MIGEC and MiXCR pulled out about 50,000 +/- 10,000 unique UMI-labeled TRB cDNA molecules from each library. On average, about 40,000 +/- 10,000 functional in-frame TRB CDR3 nucleotide clonotypes lacking stop codons were found per library. Diversity metrics, including normalized Shannon-Wiener and Chao1, were computed in VDJtools after downsampling to 5000 UMI-labeled TRB molecules per sample. Clonotype-size-weighted physicochemical properties of the central five CDR3 residues (interaction energy, strength, volume and Kidera factor 4) were computed in VDJtools. Based on TCRdb reprocessing of the reads, there is one entry per CDR3 protein sequence, and DNA is missing. These V and J calls originate from TCRdb's pipeline instead of the authors' own analysis. The table held for this sample gives 90,000 to 100,000 distinct CDR3 sequences. The ten most abundant clones make up around 0.99% of the sample.

Recombination linked TRBV29-1 to TRBJ2-7; TCRdb picks TRBD1, but there is no DNA to check that call. Sequencing was performed on naive CXCR3+ CD8+ T cells from blood. The sample's cell subset or site label, in plain terms: CD45RO-CCR7+CD27+CD95- naive CD8+ T cells expressing CXCR3 (TNR3+). The TCR comes from a human donor in good health. Some clones in this sample may be carry-over from other donors' samples. The CDR3 protein: CSANPDGSVEQYF.